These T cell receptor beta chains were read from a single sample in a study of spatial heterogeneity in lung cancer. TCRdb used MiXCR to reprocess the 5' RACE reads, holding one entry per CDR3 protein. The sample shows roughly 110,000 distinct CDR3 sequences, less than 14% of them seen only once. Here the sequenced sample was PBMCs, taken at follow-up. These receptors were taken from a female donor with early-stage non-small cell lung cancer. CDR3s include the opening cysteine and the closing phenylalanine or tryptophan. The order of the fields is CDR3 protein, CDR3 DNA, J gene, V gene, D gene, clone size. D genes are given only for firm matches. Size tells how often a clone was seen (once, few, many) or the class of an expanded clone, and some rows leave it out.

CDR3: CASSVDRESTEAFF
DNA: TGTGCCAGCAGCGTAGACAGGGAGAGCACTGAAGCTTTCTTT
J: TRBJ1-1
V: TRBV9
D: .
size: few

CDR3: CASSQGDRYEQYF
DNA: TGTGCCAGCAGCCAAGGGGACAGATACGAGCAGTACTTC
J: TRBJ2-7
V: TRBV3-1
D: TRBD1
size: many

CDR3: CASSQPLGASGSSNEQFF
DNA: TGTGCCAGCAGCCAACCCCTTGGGGCTAGCGGGAGCAGCAATGAGCAGTTCTTC
J: TRBJ2-1
V: TRBV3-1
D: TRBD2
size: few

CDR3: CASSLGPLNTEAFF
DNA: TGCGCCAGCAGCTTGGGACCGCTTAACACTGAAGCTTTCTTT
J: TRBJ1-1
V: TRBV5-1
D: .
size: .

CDR3: CASSALPGGAGQETQYF
DNA: TGTGCCAGCAGCGCCCTCCCAGGGGGCGCGGGACAAGAGACCCAGTACTTC
J: TRBJ2-5
V: TRBV7-3
D: TRBD1
size: many

CDR3: CASITGLVNTEAFF
DNA: TGTGCCAGCATTACAGGGCTGGTGAACACTGAAGCTTTCTTT
J: TRBJ1-1
V: TRBV28
D: .
size: few

CDR3: CASSLAGRGETQYF
DNA: TGTGCCAGCAGCTTAGCAGGACGGGGAGAGACCCAGTACTTC
J: TRBJ2-5
V: TRBV7-2
D: .
size: few

CDR3: CASSIGLSSTDTQYF
DNA: TGTGCCAGTAGTATAGGGTTATCTAGCACAGATACGCAGTATTTT
J: TRBJ2-3
V: TRBV19
D: .
size: .

CDR3: CASSSPRDTEAFF
DNA: TGTGCCAGCAGTTCGCCCCGGGACACTGAAGCTTTCTTT
J: TRBJ1-1
V: TRBV6-5
D: .
size: few

CDR3: CASSLSGSRNEQFF
DNA: TGTGCCAGCAGTCTTAGCGGGAGCCGGAATGAGCAGTTCTTC
J: TRBJ2-1
V: TRBV28
D: TRBD2
size: few

CDR3: CASSFSQLVSSYNEQFF
DNA: TGTGCCAGCAGCTTTTCCCAACTAGTATCCTCCTACAATGAGCAGTTCTTC
J: TRBJ2-1
V: TRBV11-3
D: .
size: .

CDR3: CASSDSGTGFRETQYF
DNA: TGCGCCAGCAGTGATTCCGGGACAGGGTTCCGAGAGACCCAGTACTTC
J: TRBJ2-5
V: TRBV10-2
D: TRBD1
size: few

CDR3: CASSLGRVGRNQPQHF
DNA: TGTGCCAGCAGCTTAGGCAGGGTCGGAAGGAATCAGCCCCAGCATTTT
J: TRBJ1-5
V: TRBV7-9
D: .
size: many

CDR3: CASRTPPGQGAHGYTF
DNA: TGTGCCAGCAGAACGCCCCCGGGACAGGGGGCGCATGGCTACACCTTC
J: TRBJ1-2
V: TRBV6-2/TRBV6-3
D: TRBD1
size: many

CDR3: CASSTGGQGSGQPQHF
DNA: TGTGCCAGCAGCACCGGGGGTCAGGGATCTGGTCAGCCCCAGCATTTT
J: TRBJ1-5
V: TRBV11-2
D: .
size: many

CDR3: CASSPTGTEQFF
DNA: TGTGCCAGCAGCCCGACCGGGACAGAGCAGTTCTTC
J: TRBJ2-1
V: TRBV7-6
D: .
size: .

CDR3: CAIRGRGVENTEAFF
DNA: TGTGCCATCAGGGGGAGGGGAGTCGAGAACACTGAAGCTTTCTTT
J: TRBJ1-1
V: TRBV10-3
D: .
size: .

CDR3: CASGLGLGEQFF
DNA: TGTGCCTCCGGGTTGGGCTTAGGAGAGCAGTTCTTC
J: TRBJ2-1
V: TRBV10-3
D: .
size: few

CDR3: CASSVTGGAWWGGLYF
DNA: TGTGCCAGCAGTGTCACAGGGGGCGCTTGGTGGGGCGGCCTGTACTTC
J: TRBJ2-7
V: TRBV28
D: TRBD1
size: few

CDR3: CASSEASGRTDTQYF
DNA: TGCGCCAGCAGTGAGGCTAGCGGGAGAACAGATACGCAGTATTTT
J: TRBJ2-3
V: TRBV10-2
D: TRBD2
size: .

CDR3: CASSQDTSGYGYTF
DNA: TGCGCCAGCAGCCAAGATACCAGTGGATATGGCTACACCTTC
J: TRBJ1-2
V: TRBV4-3
D: .
size: .

CDR3: CASSARGQGTATEAFF
DNA: TGTGCCAGCAGCGCTCGTGGACAGGGAACGGCCACTGAAGCTTTCTTT
J: TRBJ1-1
V: TRBV6-1
D: TRBD1
size: few

CDR3: CASRGLAGGEYF
DNA: TGTGCCAGCAGAGGACTAGCGGGAGGAGAGTACTTC
J: TRBJ2-7
V: TRBV7-9
D: TRBD2
size: few

CDR3: CASSPLGRSAYTF
DNA: TGTGCCAGCAGCCCCCTGGGCAGATCTGCCTACACCTTC
J: TRBJ1-2
V: TRBV3-1
D: .
size: .

CDR3: CASSTVTVYNEQFF
DNA: TGTGCCAGCAGTACCGTGACAGTTTACAATGAGCAGTTCTTC
J: TRBJ2-1
V: TRBV6-2/TRBV6-3
D: .
size: few

CDR3: CASSLSGQAYGYTF
DNA: TGTGCCAGCAGCTTATCGGGACAGGCATATGGCTACACCTTC
J: TRBJ1-2
V: TRBV7-2
D: TRBD1
size: once

CDR3: CASSLFRGNYGYTF
DNA: TGTGCCAGCAGCTTATTTCGGGGGAACTATGGCTACACCTTC
J: TRBJ1-2
V: TRBV13
D: .
size: few

CDR3: CASSSRAVEQFF
DNA: TGTGCCAGCAGTTCCAGGGCCGTAGAGCAGTTCTTC
J: TRBJ2-1
V: TRBV6-5
D: .
size: .

CDR3: CAWNLDTNTEAFF
DNA: TGTGCCTGGAACTTGGACACGAACACTGAAGCTTTCTTT
J: TRBJ1-1
V: TRBV30
D: .
size: few

CDR3: CASSLDSGRNAFF
DNA: TGCGCCAGCAGCTTGGATTCTGGACGCAATGCTTTCTTT
J: TRBJ1-1
V: TRBV5-1
D: .
size: many

CDR3: CASSSSGPEQYF
DNA: TGTGCCAGCAGTTCAAGTGGCCCCGAGCAGTACTTC
J: TRBJ2-7
V: TRBV27
D: .
size: few

CDR3: CASRVNRQEQFF
DNA: TGTGCCAGCAGGGTTAACAGACAGGAGCAGTTCTTC
J: TRBJ2-1
V: TRBV12-3/TRBV12-4
D: .
size: many

CDR3: CASSERRAGGLSYNEQFF
DNA: TGTGCCAGCAGTGAGCGCCGAGCGGGAGGACTATCCTACAATGAGCAGTTCTTC
J: TRBJ2-1
V: TRBV2
D: TRBD2
size: few

CDR3: CASSSGLAGTDTQYF
DNA: TGCGCCAGCAGTTCCGGACTAGCGGGCACAGATACGCAGTATTTT
J: TRBJ2-3
V: TRBV5-1
D: TRBD2
size: many

CDR3: CASSTANTGELFF
DNA: TGTGCCAGCAGCACGGCGAACACCGGGGAGCTGTTTTTT
J: TRBJ2-2
V: TRBV7-9
D: .
size: few

CDR3: CASSHDKTYEQYF
DNA: TGTGCCAGCAGCCATGACAAGACCTACGAGCAGTACTTC
J: TRBJ2-7
V: TRBV6-5
D: .
size: .

CDR3: CASSFGRGETQYF
DNA: TGTGCCAGCAGCTTCGGTAGGGGAGAGACCCAGTACTTC
J: TRBJ2-5
V: TRBV7-9
D: .
size: .

CDR3: CASSPPGGQALSGNTIYF
DNA: TGTGCCAGCTCACCACCGGGGGGACAGGCGCTCTCTGGAAACACCATATATTTT
J: TRBJ1-3
V: TRBV18
D: TRBD1
size: few

CDR3: CASSSGGLSSYEQYF
DNA: TGTGCCAGCAGTTCAGGGGGCCTAAGCTCCTACGAGCAGTACTTC
J: TRBJ2-7
V: TRBV28
D: TRBD1
size: many

CDR3: CSAPVGRDSRPYEQYF
DNA: TGCAGTGCTCCTGTGGGGCGGGACTCCCGCCCCTACGAGCAGTACTTC
J: TRBJ2-7
V: TRBV20-1
D: .
size: .

CDR3: CATRSAGDTQYF
DNA: TGTGCCACCCGTTCCGCTGGGGATACGCAGTATTTT
J: TRBJ2-3
V: TRBV27
D: .
size: .

CDR3: CASSSHWVETQYF
DNA: TGCGCCAGCAGCTCCCATTGGGTGGAGACCCAGTACTTC
J: TRBJ2-5
V: TRBV5-1
D: .
size: .

CDR3: CASSQAGDSTDTQYF
DNA: TGTGCCAGCTCCCAGGCCGGGGACAGCACAGATACGCAGTATTTT
J: TRBJ2-3
V: TRBV18
D: .
size: many

CDR3: CSARALAGAYNEQFF
DNA: TGCAGTGCTAGGGCCCTAGCGGGAGCCTACAATGAGCAGTTCTTC
J: TRBJ2-1
V: TRBV20-1
D: TRBD2
size: few

CDR3: CASSRFGTSGGTDTQYF
DNA: TGTGCCAGCAGCCGATTCGGGACTAGCGGGGGGACAGATACGCAGTATTTT
J: TRBJ2-3
V: TRBV14
D: TRBD2
size: .

CDR3: CAWSHDGNQPQHF
DNA: TGTGCCTGGAGTCACGACGGCAATCAGCCCCAGCATTTT
J: TRBJ1-5
V: TRBV30
D: .
size: few

CDR3: CAWSGGNDIQYF
DNA: TGTGCCTGGAGTGGTGGCAACGACATTCAGTACTTC
J: TRBJ2-4
V: TRBV30
D: .
size: many

CDR3: CSARRAGVRTDTQYF
DNA: TGCAGTGCTAGGAGAGCGGGAGTAAGGACAGATACGCAGTATTTT
J: TRBJ2-3
V: TRBV20-1
D: TRBD2
size: few

CDR3: CASSRAGTFGNTIYF
DNA: TGTGCCAGCAGTCGGGCCGGGACGTTCGGAAACACCATATATTTT
J: TRBJ1-3
V: TRBV7-2
D: .
size: .

CDR3: CATSDNRGRGYGYTF
DNA: TGTGCCACCAGTGATAACAGGGGTAGGGGCTATGGCTACACCTTC
J: TRBJ1-2
V: TRBV24-1
D: TRBD1
size: many

CDR3: CASSATGTNTGELFF
DNA: TGTGCCAGCTCTGCGACAGGAACGAACACCGGGGAGCTGTTTTTT
J: TRBJ2-2
V: TRBV18
D: .
size: few

CDR3: CASSQTRGYNEQFF
DNA: TGTGCCAGCAGTCAAACCCGGGGTTACAATGAGCAGTTCTTC
J: TRBJ2-1
V: TRBV2
D: .
size: few

CDR3: CASSRIDTGNTIYF
DNA: TGTGCCAGCAGCCGAATAGACACTGGAAACACCATATATTTT
J: TRBJ1-3
V: TRBV6-6
D: .
size: many

CDR3: CASSLGSRVDQYF
DNA: TGCGCCAGCAGCTTGGGCTCACGGGTGGACCAGTACTTC
J: TRBJ2-5
V: TRBV5-1
D: .
size: few